The clone carrying this TCR beta chain was counted ten times or more. Antigen unknown. The CDR3 loop spans 14 amino acids. CDR1 is KGHSH and CDR2 is LQKENI in the germline V gene. V shed 6 bases, J shed 8 bases, and the junction held 9 bases outside the gene matches. This sample is part of a study of molecular identifiers for immune sequencing clone quantification. Regarding the study as a whole: Spiked Jurkat TCR RNA equivalent to one cell was reportedly detectable in approximately 970,000 naive cells. Identical TCR molecules that share a barcode could lead to an underestimation of highly expanded clone sizes.

MiXCR was run by TCRdb on the PCR reads, yielding one entry per CDR3 protein. The repertoire holds about 640,000 distinct CDR3 sequences, with about 20% as singletons. This clonotype was sampled from a human donor in good health. Some libraries in this study had Jurkat cell RNA spiked in. The gene calls are TRBV18 and TRBJ2-1; the match to TRBD2 covers 8 bases. Sequenced: naive CD8+ T cells from blood, with Jurkat cell RNA spiked in. Noted subset: FACS-sorted CD8+CD4-CCR7+CD45RA+ naive T cells. DNA for the CDR3: TGTGCCAGCTCGCCCGCGGGGGGCGGGGATGAGCAGTTCTTC. Its translation: CASSPAGGGDEQFF.